This entry lists 23 T cell receptor beta chains sequenced from one sample in a study of vaccination and CD4 T cells after COVID-19. Their antigen targets remain unknown. As for treatment: roughly 10-day PBMC culture with coronavirus spike peptide pools or control peptides (ViraFEST assay). The Oncomine TCR Beta short-read assay was what sequenced the DNA obtained from cultured CD4+ T cells. TCRdb reanalysed the PCR reads using MiXCR and keeps one entry per CDR3 protein. The repertoire holds about 20,000 distinct CDR3 sequences, 40% to 55% seen once, with less than 3% in the top ten. The sample consisted of CD4+ T cells from blood, cultured in vitro, taken after SARS-CoV-2 vaccination. The receptor set was obtained from a human donor who had recovered from COVID-19.

This clonotype was found a few times. The rearrangement joins TRBV11-2 to TRBJ1-1; 7 nucleotides align to TRBD1. The ends lost 0 bases at V and 9 bases at J; junction bases unmatched: 4. This CDR3 has 13 amino acids. CDR1 is SGHAT and CDR2 is FQNNGV in the germline V gene. The CDR3 DNA follows: TGTGCCAGCAGCTTAGATGTCAGGGGGAAAGCTTTCTTT. It specifies CASSLDVRGKAFF.

This clonotype has more than one count but fewer than ten. The chain carries TRBV6-1 and TRBJ1-2; D unclear. The CDR3 consists of 15 residues. The germline gives CDR1 MNHNS, CDR2 SASEGT. V gave up 0 bases and J gave up 8 bases, with 16 bases separating them. The CDR3 loop reads CASSEAARHSGGYTF. CDR3 in DNA: TGTGCCAGCAGTGAAGCGGCCCGGCACTCCGGCGGCTACACCTTC.

The chain couples TRBV7-8 to TRBJ1-1; D uncertain. There are 14 residues in the CDR3. The V and J ends lost 3 bases and 2 bases respectively, with 10 bases between them. Germline V gene sequence: CDR1 SGHVS, CDR2 FQNEAQ. For the CDR3, the DNA is TGTGCCAGCAGCTTTGGAACGGAAAACACTGAAGCTTTCTTT. As protein: CASSFGTENTEAFF.

The genes are TRBV24-1 and TRBJ2-5; D possibly corresponds to TRBD1 (6 bases). CDR1 and CDR2 (germline): KGHDR, SFDVKD. V was trimmed by 4 bases and J by 4 bases, leaving 12 bases between them. This CDR3 contains 14 residues. The CDR3 spells CATSEDSARETQYF. DNA for the CDR3: TGTGCCACCAGTGAGGACAGTGCCCGAGAGACCCAGTACTTC.

This clonotype was seen only a few times. This rearrangement joins TRBV21-1 to TRBJ2-7. TRBV21-1 has pseudogene status. CDR3 size: 12 residues. The CDR3 sequence is CASSQSSYEQYF. The CDR3 bases are TGTGCCAGCAGCCAGAGCTCCTACGAGCAGTACTTC.

There are a few counts of this clonotype. This rearrangement joins TRBV10-3 to TRBJ1-1; D remains unclear. CDR1 and CDR2 (germline): ENHRY, SYGVKD. Trimming left V 2 bases short and J 2 bases short, with 9 bases between. The CDR3 has 14 amino acids. The CDR3 nucleotides are TGTGCCATCAGTGAGCTAGGCCAAAACACTGAAGCTTTCTTT. It yields the protein CAISELGQNTEAFF.

This clonotype was found a few times. The rearrangement joins TRBV7-2 to TRBJ2-2, with 7 positions matching TRBD2. Germline trimming cut 1 base from V and 9 bases from J; bases unmatched to any gene: 11. From germline, CDR1 is SGHTA and CDR2 FQGNSA. The CDR3 spans 16 residues. CDR3 region: CASSLESTSLVRELFF. The CDR3 DNA reads TGTGCCAGCAGCTTAGAGTCGACTAGCCTAGTTCGGGAGCTGTTTTTT.

This chain links TRBV7-2 with TRBJ2-7, with 10 positions matching TRBD2. CDR3 length: 15 amino acids. J gave up 2 bases and V 1 base, and 2 bases lay outside the gene matches. The germline CDR1 and CDR2 sequences are SGHTA and FQGNSA. CDR3 residues: CASSLGTSGTYEQYF. The CDR3 coding sequence is TGTGCCAGCAGCTTAGGGACTAGCGGAACCTACGAGCAGTACTTC.

This clonotype was seen more than once but under ten times. The V and J genes are TRBV6-1 and TRBJ1-2, with 9 positions matching TRBD1. The germline CDR1 and CDR2 sequences are MNHNS and SASEGT. Unmatched junction bases numbered 6, after V lost 5 bases and J lost 2 bases. The CDR3 is 15 amino acids. The CDR3 region has the DNA TGTGCCAGCAGTACTTATACAGGGGGCAACTATGGCTACACCTTC. Amino acids: CASSTYTGGNYGYTF.

This clonotype is medium-sized within its sample. CDR3 protein: CSARVGETQYF. The CDR3 DNA follows: TGCAGTGCTAGGGTAGGGGAGACCCAGTACTTC. The genes are TRBV20-1 and TRBJ2-5; no clear D. CDR1 is DFQATT and CDR2 is SNEGSKA in the germline V gene (reference sequence). CDR3 length: 11 residues. Trimming took 3 bases from V and 5 from J, leaving 7 bases between them.

The rearrangement links TRBV7-2 to TRBJ1-1; D is ambiguous. Germline values: CDR1 SGHTA, CDR2 FQGNSA. This CDR3 contains 15 residues. V lost 5 bases, J lost 5 bases, and 18 bases lay in between. CDR3 amino acids: CASSLTPAQNTEAFF. The CDR3 bases are TGTGCCAGCAGCCTGACTCCGGCCCAGAATACTGAAGCTTTCTTT.

This chain uses TRBV6-1 with TRBJ2-5, with TRBD1 matching over 8 bases. The CDR3 has 15 amino acids. With 4 bases clipped from V and 1 base from J, the junction kept 5 bases outside the gene matches. CDR1 is MNHNS and CDR2 is SASEGT in the germline V gene. DNA of the CDR3: TGTGCCAGCAGTGCCACAGACAGGGGCCAAGAGACCCAGTACTTC. Translated: CASSATDRGQETQYF.

This clonotype has only a few counts. The chain carries TRBV11-2 and TRBJ1-2; the D is unclear. Germline V gives CDR1 SGHAT, CDR2 FQNNGV. The CDR3 is made up of 12 amino acids. Trimming shortened V by 1 base and J by 8 bases, and 8 bases separated the two germline ends. In nucleotides, the CDR3 is TGTGCCAGCAGCTTAGGTTGGAGAGGCTACACCTTC. Translated: CASSLGWRGYTF.

The chain combines TRBV25-1 with TRBJ2-1; 8 nucleotides align to TRBD2. This CDR3 spans 15 amino acids. The J segment lost 9 bases and the V segment lost 4 bases, leaving 11 bases of the junction unmatched. CDR1 is MGHDK, CDR2 SYGVNS, per germline. The CDR3, as DNA: TGTGCCAGCAGTGGTAGGGTTAGCGGGGTTCTTGAGCAGTTCTTC. Encoded protein: CASSGRVSGVLEQFF.

V gene TRBV19 combines with J gene TRBJ2-2; D is unresolved. The germline V gene encodes CDR1 LNHDA and CDR2 SQIVND (reference sequence). The CDR3 runs to 14 residues. V was pared by 3 bases and J by 0 bases, with 5 bases between. This CDR3 is CASSIYPNTGELFF. The CDR3 region has the DNA TGTGCCAGTAGTATCTATCCGAACACCGGGGAGCTGTTTTTT. Complete variable domain (other parts from reference TRBV19 and TRBJ2-2): DGGITQSPKYLFRKEGQNVTLSCEQNLNHDAMYWYRQDPGQGLRLIYYSQIVNDFQKGDIAEGYSVSREKKESFPLTVTSAQKNPTAFYLCASSIYPNTGELFFGEGSRLTVL.

This clonotype has just a few counts. The gene calls are TRBV6-1 and TRBJ1-2, with 10 bases identical to TRBD1. Germline V CDR1 and CDR2: MNHNS, SASEGT. The CDR3 length is 16 residues. The V and J ends lost 8 bases and 8 bases, in that order; junction bases with no gene match: 17. The CDR3 loop reads CASLGTGAATSQGYTF. CDR3 DNA: TGTGCCAGCCTCGGGACAGGGGCCGCGACTTCACAGGGCTACACCTTC.

The rearrangement joins TRBV5-4 to TRBJ1-2, with a weak D call TRBD1 (6 bases). CDR3 length equals 14 residues. CDR1 is SGHNT and CDR2 is YYREEE in the germline V gene (reference sequence). The germline V and J ends were trimmed by 4 bases and 8 bases, with 18 bases remaining between them. The CDR3, as DNA: TGTGCCAGCAGCCTACCTACAGGGAATGGGGGCTACACCTTC. Translated, it gives CASSLPTGNGGYTF.

This clonotype showed up just a few times. The chain recombines TRBV28 with TRBJ2-5, with D perhaps being TRBD1 or TRBD2 (5 bases each). The CDR3 totals 16 residues. Germline CDR1 and CDR2: MDHEN and SYDVKM. V shed 3 bases and J shed 5 bases, with 19 bases lying between them. The CDR3 reads CASSLKRDGEEETQYF. The CDR3 bases are TGTGCCAGCAGTTTGAAAAGGGACGGAGAAGAGGAGACCCAGTACTTC.

This sequence joins TRBV28 and TRBJ1-5; D is unclear. V shed 3 bases and J shed 4 bases, with 7 bases lying between them. CDR1 is MDHEN, CDR2 SYDVKM, per germline. The CDR3 runs 13 residues. Here the CDR3 reads CASSLGRNQPQHF. CDR3 in DNA: TGTGCCAGCAGTTTGGGGAGAAATCAGCCCCAGCATTTT.

The V and J genes are TRBV27 and TRBJ1-4; possibly TRBD1 for D (5 bases). The V gene lost 6 bases and the J gene lost 4 bases, with 12 bases spanning the gap. The CDR3 runs to 14 residues. The germline V gene has CDR1 MNHEY and CDR2 SMNVEV (reference sequence). Here the CDR3 reads CASSPRVLNEKLFF. The CDR3 nucleotides read TGTGCCAGCAGCCCCAGGGTTCTTAATGAAAAACTGTTTTTT.

The chain couples TRBV20-1 to TRBJ1-4, with 7 bases fitting TRBD1. Germline loops: CDR1 DFQATT, CDR2 SNEGSKA (reference sequence). The CDR3 totals 13 residues. Germline trimming cut 6 bases from V and 11 bases from J; bases unmatched to any gene: 12. CDR3 DNA: TGCAGTGCCGGGGACAGCGCACCGGGGAAACTGTTTTTT. Amino acid sequence: CSAGDSAPGKLFF.

This rearrangement joins TRBV20-1 to TRBJ1-5; no reliable D call. Germline V CDR1 and CDR2: DFQATT, SNEGSKA (reference sequence). There are 14 residues in the CDR3. Trimming left V 6 bases short and J 0 bases short, with 12 bases between. The chain's CDR3 is CSAIPDGSNQPQHF. CDR3 bases: TGCAGTGCGATCCCTGATGGTAGCAATCAGCCCCAGCATTTT.

The gene calls are TRBV7-2 and TRBJ1-3; the D gene is possibly TRBD1 (5 bases). This CDR3 has 15 residues. Germline CDR1 and CDR2: SGHTA and FQGNSA. V lost 0 bases and J 0 bases, leaving 6 bases between the germline ends. Here the CDR3 reads CASSLAGGSGNTIYF. The CDR3 coding sequence is TGTGCCAGCAGCTTAGCTGGGGGCTCTGGAAACACCATATATTTT.